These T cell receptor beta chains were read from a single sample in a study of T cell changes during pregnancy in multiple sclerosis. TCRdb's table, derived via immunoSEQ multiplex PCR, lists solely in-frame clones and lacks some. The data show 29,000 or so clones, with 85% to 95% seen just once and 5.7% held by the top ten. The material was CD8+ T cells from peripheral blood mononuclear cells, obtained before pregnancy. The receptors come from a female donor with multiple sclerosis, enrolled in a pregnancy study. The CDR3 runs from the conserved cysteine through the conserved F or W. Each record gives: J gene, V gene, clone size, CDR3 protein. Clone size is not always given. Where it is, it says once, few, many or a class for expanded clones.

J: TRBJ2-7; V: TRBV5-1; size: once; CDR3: CASSWDSTSGGLGYEQYF
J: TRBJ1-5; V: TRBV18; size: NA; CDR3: CASSGQALESNQPQHF
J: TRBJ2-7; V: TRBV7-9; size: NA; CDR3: CASSQGTGRHYEQYF
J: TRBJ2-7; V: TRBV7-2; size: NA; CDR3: CASSFYSQMTYEQYF
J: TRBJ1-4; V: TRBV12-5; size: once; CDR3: CATRFPPGQTINEKLFF
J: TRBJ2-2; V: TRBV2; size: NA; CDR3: CASSERERNTGELFF
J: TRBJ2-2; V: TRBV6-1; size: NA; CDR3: CASRREGTGELFF
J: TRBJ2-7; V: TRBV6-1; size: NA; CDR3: CASSEATGTTYEQYF
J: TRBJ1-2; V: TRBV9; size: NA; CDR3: CASSVDGQAYGYTF
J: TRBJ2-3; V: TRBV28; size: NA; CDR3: CASRTPQGGTLHDTDTQYF
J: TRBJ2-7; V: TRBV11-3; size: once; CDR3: CASSLRGRHYEQYF
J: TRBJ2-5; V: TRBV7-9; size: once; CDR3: CASSLQGEETQYF
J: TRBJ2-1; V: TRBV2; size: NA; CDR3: CASSEAGGSEQFF
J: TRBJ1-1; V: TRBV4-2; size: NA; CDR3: CASSQDLPQGRKIPNTEAFF